This TCR beta chain was recorded in a study of shared clonotypes between healthy human individuals. It was CD45RO-negative cells, positively selected for CCR7, that made up naive CD8 cells, with terminally differentiated effector memory CD45RA+ cells excluded. Assay used: immunoSEQ multiplex PCR; TCRdb lists only in-frame clones, some missing. This table has about 1.9 million clones, about 94% appearing once. Trimming pared 1 base from V and 0 bases from J, leaving 10 bases between. Germline V CDR1 and CDR2: MGHRA, YSYEKL. This CDR3 region has 16 residues. The receptor was derived from a man younger than 35 in good health. Some clones in this sample may be carry-over from other donors' samples. What was sequenced was naive CD8+ T cells from PBMCs. This sequence joins TRBV4-1 and TRBJ2-1, with D unresolved. CDR3 protein: CASSQGLGNSYNEQFF. CDR3 nucleotide sequence: TGCGCCAGCAGCCAAGGTCTTGGGAACTCCTACAATGAGCAGTTCTTC.